This is a list of T cell receptor beta chains from one sample in a study of neurological immune-mediated disorders. One entry per CDR3 protein results from TCRdb running MiXCR on the 5' RACE reads. The sample includes about 24,000 distinct CDR3 sequences, over 10% of them seen just once. Sequencing used PBMCs. These receptors were obtained from a woman aged 40 to 49 with HTLV-1-associated myelopathy (HAM/TSP). CDR3s include the opening cysteine and the closing phenylalanine or tryptophan. The D gene is left open where the match is weak. Some rows have no size entry. The others give once, few or many, or a class for an expanded clone.

J gene | D gene | clone size | V gene | CDR3 protein | CDR3 DNA
TRBJ1-2 | TRBD1 | many | TRBV2 | CASSEWTGLSYGYTF | TGTGCCAGCAGTGAATGGACAGGGCTGTCCTATGGCTACACCTTC
TRBJ1-3 | - | - | TRBV7-9 | CASSLVPARSGNTIYF | TGTGCCAGCAGCTTAGTGCCGGCCCGCTCTGGAAACACCATATATTTT
TRBJ2-2 | - | many | TRBV5-1 | CASSLVRTGELFF | TGCGCCAGCAGCTTGGTCCGTACCGGGGAGCTGTTTTTT
TRBJ1-2 | TRBD1 | many | TRBV7-2 | CASSGGTAHGYTF | TGTGCCAGCAGCGGTGGGACAGCCCATGGCTACACCTTC
TRBJ1-3 | TRBD1 | many | TRBV7-2 | CASSSSGTGTGNTIYF | TGTGCCAGCAGCAGCTCCGGGACAGGGACTGGAAACACCATATATTTT
TRBJ2-3 | TRBD2 | many | TRBV29-1 | CSVERGTSGASDTQYF | TGCAGCGTTGAGAGGGGGACTAGCGGGGCCTCAGATACGCAGTATTTT
TRBJ2-7 | TRBD1 | many | TRBV5-1 | CASSISETGGEQYF | TGCGCCAGCAGCATATCTGAGACAGGGGGCGAGCAGTACTTC
TRBJ2-7 | - | many | TRBV5-1 | CASSLSWGAYEQYF | TGCGCCAGCAGCTTGTCGTGGGGTGCCTACGAGCAGTACTTC
TRBJ2-1 | - | many | TRBV15 | CATSRVQDSSYNEQFF | TGTGCCACCAGCAGAGTGCAGGACAGCTCCTACAATGAGCAGTTCTTC
TRBJ2-5 | - | - | TRBV5-1 | CANSQETGDTQYF | TGCGCCAACAGCCAGGAGACAGGAGATACCCAGTACTTC
TRBJ2-7 | - | many | TRBV7-3 | CASSQPKGSSYEQYF | TGTGCCAGCAGCCAACCTAAGGGGAGCTCCTACGAGCAGTACTTC
TRBJ1-6 | TRBD1 | many | TRBV3-1 | CASSRQGTSGPLHF | TGTGCCAGCAGCAGACAGGGGACCTCTGGACCCCTCCACTTT
TRBJ1-6 | - | - | TRBV6-2/TRBV6-3 | CASSYGQVNSPLHF | TGTGCCAGCAGTTACGGGCAGGTGAATTCACCCCTCCACTTT
TRBJ1-2 | - | many | TRBV12-3/TRBV12-4 | CASSREADLYGYTF | TGTGCCAGCAGTCGGGAGGCCGACCTCTATGGCTACACCTTC
TRBJ2-1 | - | many | TRBV10-3 | CAISGSGRTTNNEQFF | TGTGCCATCAGTGGGTCCGGAAGAACGACGAACAATGAGCAGTTCTTC
TRBJ1-2 | - | many | TRBV7-8 | CASSRLRGPNYGYTF | TGTGCCAGCAGCCGACTCCGGGGACCCAACTATGGCTACACCTTC
TRBJ1-2 | TRBD1 | many | TRBV20-1 | CSAQTGSGYGYTF | TGCAGTGCTCAGACAGGGTCTGGCTATGGCTACACCTTC